This is a list of T cell receptor beta chains from one sample in a study of blood T cell repertoires in COVID-19. Libraries were prepared by immunoSEQ multiplex PCR; TCRdb keeps only in-frame clonotypes and omits some of them. The profile shows 45,000 to 70,000 clones, 73% of them singletons. Sequenced input: peripheral blood. Receptors originate from a woman aged 45-65 years with active or convalescent COVID-19. Both conserved end residues are trimmed from each CDR3. Each record gives: CDR3 length, V gene, clone size, CDR3 protein. Size is stated for part of the rows, as once, few or many counts, or as a class when the clone is expanded.

CDR3 length: 14; V gene: TRBV4-1; clone size: -; CDR3 protein: ASSQGEGTGTYEQY
CDR3 length: 13; V gene: TRBV18; clone size: -; CDR3 protein: ASSSEPGMNTEAF
CDR3 length: 13; V gene: TRBV4-1; clone size: -; CDR3 protein: ASSFRDRVTGELF
CDR3 length: 13; V gene: TRBV7-9; clone size: -; CDR3 protein: ASSLTGQSNSPLH
CDR3 length: 10; V gene: TRBV28; clone size: -; CDR3 protein: ASSYADYGYT
CDR3 length: 14; V gene: TRBV4-2; clone size: few; CDR3 protein: ASSQEGTYSGNTIY
CDR3 length: 12; V gene: TRBV3-1/TRBV3-2; clone size: -; CDR3 protein: ASSQAGGRETQY
CDR3 length: 12; V gene: TRBV4-2; clone size: -; CDR3 protein: ASSQGDRATIQY
CDR3 length: 14; V gene: TRBV11-3; clone size: -; CDR3 protein: ASSSSTGGFQETQY
CDR3 length: 14; V gene: TRBV19; clone size: -; CDR3 protein: ASSPRAGGDSYGYT
CDR3 length: 13; V gene: TRBV6-5; clone size: -; CDR3 protein: ASSTTGGAYNEQF
CDR3 length: 13; V gene: TRBV5-1; clone size: -; CDR3 protein: ASSLVGQNQETQY
CDR3 length: 9; V gene: TRBV20-1; clone size: few; CDR3 protein: SAKQAYEQY
CDR3 length: 13; V gene: TRBV28; clone size: -; CDR3 protein: ASSPAQGGNQPQH
CDR3 length: 14; V gene: TRBV7-9; clone size: -; CDR3 protein: ASSPYSGLRDEKLF
CDR3 length: 13; V gene: TRBV15; clone size: -; CDR3 protein: ATSRGLGGREPQH
CDR3 length: 13; V gene: TRBV5-1; clone size: -; CDR3 protein: ASSPAGDGTDTQY
CDR3 length: 14; V gene: TRBV27; clone size: many; CDR3 protein: ASSLWGQGGYNEQF
CDR3 length: 12; V gene: TRBV5-4; clone size: -; CDR3 protein: ASSRDRGDSPLH
CDR3 length: 15; V gene: TRBV3-1/TRBV3-2; clone size: -; CDR3 protein: ASTRGLAGVWTGELF
CDR3 length: 9; V gene: TRBV20-1; clone size: -; CDR3 protein: SASRGNEQF
CDR3 length: 14; V gene: TRBV5-6; clone size: once; CDR3 protein: ASSGGLAASYNEQF
CDR3 length: 12; V gene: TRBV28; clone size: -; CDR3 protein: ASASGQGDYGYT
CDR3 length: 15; V gene: TRBV10-2; clone size: few; CDR3 protein: ASSGKLAGGRTDTQY
CDR3 length: 15; V gene: TRBV30; clone size: -; CDR3 protein: AWSVLSTRPSLYPQY
CDR3 length: 13; V gene: TRBV2; clone size: -; CDR3 protein: ASSVRDSSYNEQF
CDR3 length: 11; V gene: TRBV9; clone size: -; CDR3 protein: ASCRGGTDTQY
CDR3 length: 12; V gene: TRBV10-3; clone size: -; CDR3 protein: AISDGSGQETQY
CDR3 length: 13; V gene: TRBV5-1; clone size: -; CDR3 protein: ASSSAGQNTGELF
CDR3 length: 12; V gene: TRBV9; clone size: -; CDR3 protein: ASSGTGVIDTQY
CDR3 length: 13; V gene: TRBV5-6; clone size: -; CDR3 protein: ASSERGRVHEKLF
CDR3 length: 12; V gene: TRBV10-2; clone size: few; CDR3 protein: ASSRDTTNYGYT
CDR3 length: 17; V gene: TRBV28; clone size: few; CDR3 protein: ASSFGGLAGQKKTYEQY
CDR3 length: 11; V gene: TRBV10-3; clone size: few; CDR3 protein: AISETRDSEQF
CDR3 length: 12; V gene: TRBV18; clone size: few; CDR3 protein: ASSPTGFNEKLF
CDR3 length: 14; V gene: TRBV3-1/TRBV3-2; clone size: -; CDR3 protein: ASSPSRGVGTGELF
CDR3 length: 14; V gene: TRBV27; clone size: -; CDR3 protein: ASSSSWRVWTDTQY
CDR3 length: 12; V gene: TRBV5-1; clone size: few; CDR3 protein: ASKVGGPTGELF
CDR3 length: 11; V gene: TRBV19; clone size: -; CDR3 protein: ASSRQENYGYT
CDR3 length: 14; V gene: TRBV7-9; clone size: -; CDR3 protein: ASSFASLGGAYGYT
CDR3 length: 13; V gene: TRBV6-5; clone size: -; CDR3 protein: ASSTRQGASTEAF
CDR3 length: 11; V gene: TRBV20-1; clone size: -; CDR3 protein: SASQTGPYGYT
CDR3 length: 13; V gene: TRBV9; clone size: once; CDR3 protein: ASSVDQMNTGELF
CDR3 length: 13; V gene: TRBV7-2; clone size: -; CDR3 protein: ASSPRVAGTGELF
CDR3 length: 12; V gene: TRBV19; clone size: -; CDR3 protein: ASSQGANMQKAF
CDR3 length: 12; V gene: TRBV28; clone size: -; CDR3 protein: ASFPGQSYNEQF
CDR3 length: 12; V gene: TRBV29-1; clone size: -; CDR3 protein: SVSSAGGQYEQY
CDR3 length: 13; V gene: TRBV4-2; clone size: -; CDR3 protein: ASSQVGQGNEKLF
CDR3 length: 14; V gene: TRBV7-9; clone size: -; CDR3 protein: ASSTTSGSLSYEQY
CDR3 length: 11; V gene: TRBV28; clone size: -; CDR3 protein: ASSPMSSYEQY
CDR3 length: 15; V gene: TRBV24-1; clone size: -; CDR3 protein: ATSEPRTSGMGDEQF